The rows below give T cell receptor beta chains drawn from one sample of a study of shared clonotypes between healthy human individuals. The data were produced by immunoSEQ multiplex PCR, yet TCRdb's version contains in-frame clones alone and is incomplete. The sample carries under 2,500,000 clones, roughly 95% recorded once. Sequenced sample: naive CD4+ T cells sorted from blood. The receptors come from a man between 18 and 29 years old in good health. Each CDR3 is given with its conserved first and last residue. The D gene is left open where the match is weak. Some rows mark clone size as missing; the rest say once, few, many or name a class of expanded clone.

clone_size,d_call,j_call,v_call,cdr3_nt,cdr3_aa
-,-,TRBJ2-1,TRBV7-9,TGTGCCAGCAGCCCCTCGGAGCGGCAGTTCTTC,CASSPSERQFF
-,-,TRBJ1-2,TRBV7-3,TGTGCCAGCAGTCCCGGTGGTCCCGCTAACTATGGCTACACCTTC,CASSPGGPANYGYTF
-,-,TRBJ2-3,TRBV6-5,TGTGCCAGCACCCCCGGGACCCCCACAGATACGCAGTATTTT,CASTPGTPTDTQYF
-,-,TRBJ2-2,TRBV15,TGTGCCACCAGCAGAGGGGGAAACACCGGGGAGCTGTTTTTT,CATSRGGNTGELFF
-,TRBD1,TRBJ2-7,TRBV12-5,TGTGCTAGTGGTTTTGACAGGGCGTACGAGCAGTACTTC,CASGFDRAYEQYF
-,-,TRBJ1-2,TRBV6-5,TGTGCCAGCAGTTACAAACACCTCGAGGCCTATGGCTACACCTTC,CASSYKHLEAYGYTF
-,-,TRBJ1-3,TRBV28,TGTGCCAGCAGTACTCAGGGAAACACCATATATTTT,CASSTQGNTIYF
-,-,TRBJ1-4,TRBV6-5,TGTGCCAGCAGTTACGAGTTTTGGGGAACTAATGAAAAACTGTTTTTT,CASSYEFWGTNEKLFF
-,-,TRBJ1-5,TRBV6-1,TGTGCCAGCAGTCAGGTGGGCAATCAGCCCCAGCATTTT,CASSQVGNQPQHF
-,TRBD2,TRBJ2-3,TRBV2,TGTGCCAGCACTAGGGGACTAGCGGGAAGTGTAGATACGCAGTATTTT,CASTRGLAGSVDTQYF
-,TRBD1,TRBJ2-5,TRBV6-1,TGTGCCAGCAGCTCGGGACAGGGGGACCAAGAGACCCAGTACTTC,CASSSGQGDQETQYF
-,-,TRBJ1-5,TRBV5-6,TGTGCCAGCAGCTTGGGGATTCAGGGTGCGTCCCAGCATTTT,CASSLGIQGASQHF
-,-,TRBJ2-3,TRBV2,TGTGCCAGCATAGTCGGCGGGAACGCAGATACGCAGTATTTT,CASIVGGNADTQYF
-,-,TRBJ1-1,TRBV30,TGTGCCAACAACAGGGTCTTCACTGAAGCTTTCTTT,CANNRVFTEAFF
-,TRBD2,TRBJ2-1,TRBV4-2,TGTGCCAGCAGCCAAGATTTCCCTAGCGGGAGTCAGAATGAGCAGTTCTTC,CASSQDFPSGSQNEQFF
once,-,TRBJ2-7,TRBV7-2,TGTGCCAGCAGCTTAGTCAGGGTCAACGAGCAGTACTTC,CASSLVRVNEQYF